The 15 T cell receptor beta chains below come from one sample, sequenced in a study of T cell changes during pregnancy in multiple sclerosis. Clones were read by immunoSEQ multiplex PCR, and TCRdb kept only the in-frame ones, dropping some. The sample consists of roughly 120,000 clones, around 93% of them appearing once. The sample in question was peripheral blood, obtained before pregnancy. The receptor source for this set is a female donor with multiple sclerosis, enrolled in a pregnancy study.

This chain connects TRBV6-5 to TRBJ2-1; 7 nucleotides match TRBD2. The CDR3 spans 15 residues. Germline V gene sequence: CDR1 MNHEY, CDR2 SVGAGI. After removal of 5 bases from V and 1 base from J, the junction contained 5 bases not matched to a gene. CDR3 coding DNA: TGTGCCAGCAGTCCCAACGGGGGGTCCTACAATGAGCAGTTCTTC. This encodes CASSPNGGSYNEQFF.

The DNA for the CDR3 is TGTGCCAGCAGTTTATGGCAGGGGCGGGACACTGAAGCTTTCTTT. Translated: CASSLWQGRDTEAFF. J is TRBJ1-1 and V is TRBV27; tentative D call: TRBD1 (6 bases). The CDR3 contains 15 residues. Germline V gives CDR1 MNHEY, CDR2 SMNVEV (reference sequence). V was pared by 1 base and J by 3 bases, with 12 bases between.

V and J are TRBV10-3 and TRBJ2-7; 10 nucleotides agree with TRBD2. The V and J ends lost 4 bases and 3 bases, in that order; junction bases with no gene match: 9. Germline loops: CDR1 ENHRY, CDR2 SYGVKD. The CDR3 spans 16 residues. The CDR3 nucleotides read TGTGCCATCAGTGGAGGGCTAGCGGGAGCGAGCTACGAGCAGTACTTC. Its translation: CAISGGLAGASYEQYF.

V and J are TRBV6-1 and TRBJ1-1; D is perhaps TRBD1 (5 bases). The CDR3 has 13 residues. Germline V gene sequence: CDR1 MNHNS, CDR2 SASEGT. Trimming cost V 4 bases and J 5 bases, with 11 bases left between them. CDR3 protein: CASSAGQATEAFF. The CDR3 DNA reads as TGTGCCAGCAGTGCAGGGCAGGCGACTGAAGCTTTCTTT.

The genes are TRBV7-8 and TRBJ1-2; TRBD1 is a possible D gene (5 bases). This CDR3 spans 13 amino acids. Germline CDR1 SGHVS, CDR2 FQNEAQ. Trimming took off 2 bases at V and 8 bases at J, with 12 bases between the two ends. DNA of the CDR3: TGTGCCAGCAGCTTAAGGGACGGGAGGGGCTACACCTTC. Translated: CASSLRDGRGYTF.

V and J are TRBV11-3 and TRBJ2-4, with 9 bases matching TRBD1. The CDR3 sequence is 15 residues long. The germline V gene encodes CDR1 SGHNT and CDR2 YENEEA. V shed 5 bases and J 5 bases; nucleotides not matched to a gene: 7. In DNA, the CDR3 is TGTGCCAGCAGCCTCCGGACAGGGGCGGAAAACATTCAGTACTTC. Its protein is CASSLRTGAENIQYF.

V and J are TRBV19 and TRBJ2-1; a weak D match, TRBD2 (7 bases). Germline V gene sequence: CDR1 LNHDA, CDR2 SQIVND (reference sequence). The CDR3 runs to 15 residues. V was cut by 5 bases and J by 3 bases, with 14 bases left in between. The CDR3 nucleotides are TGTGCCAGTAGTTGGTGGGGGGGCCTCTACAATGAGCAGTTCTTC. It is translated as CASSWWGGLYNEQFF.

The chain recombines TRBV4-1 with TRBJ1-1, with TRBD1 matching over 8 bases. Germline CDR1 MGHRA, CDR2 YSYEKL. The CDR3 has 17 residues. The V gene end was trimmed by 2 bases and the J gene end by 3 bases; junction bases not matched to a gene: 11. CDR3 loop: CASSQPMRGQGDTEAFF. CDR3 nucleotide sequence: TGCGCCAGCAGCCAACCTATGAGAGGACAGGGAGACACTGAAGCTTTCTTT.

The rearrangement uses TRBV7-9 and TRBJ1-4, with D maybe TRBD1 (5 bases). Germline-derived CDR1 and CDR2 are SEHNR and FQNEAQ (reference sequence). Trimming cost V 2 bases and J 8 bases, with 21 bases left between them. The CDR3 is 17 residues long. CDR3 region: CASSLFKEGHQKEKLFF. The CDR3 nucleotides are TGTGCCAGCAGCTTATTCAAGGAGGGGCACCAGAAGGAAAAACTGTTTTTT.

The chain couples TRBV5-6 to TRBJ1-2; D is perhaps TRBD1 (6 bases). Germline V lookup: CDR1 SGHDT, CDR2 YYEEEE. The CDR3 is 14 amino acids. The V end was cut by 5 bases, the J end by 0 bases, with 11 bases between. This CDR3 reads CASRQGRPNYGYTF. Written as DNA, the CDR3 is TGTGCCAGCAGACAGGGACGACCTAACTATGGCTACACCTTC.

The chain has TRBV7-9 and TRBJ2-1, with 11 bases fitting TRBD2. Germline CDR1 SEHNR, CDR2 FQNEAQ (reference sequence). CDR3 length: 15 residues. V lost 1 base, J lost 7 bases, and 3 bases stayed unmatched. The CDR3 spells CASSLVAGGPNEQFF. DNA for the CDR3: TGTGCCAGCAGCTTAGTAGCGGGAGGGCCTAATGAGCAGTTCTTC. Looking up the rest from reference TRBV7-9 and TRBJ2-1 gives the full variable domain: DTGVSQNPRHKITKRGQNVTFRCDPISEHNRLYWYRQTLGQGPEFLTYFQNEAQLEKSRLLSDRFSAERPKGSFSTLEIQRTEQGDSAMYLCASSLVAGGPNEQFFGPGTRLTVL.

The chain carries TRBV5-1 and TRBJ2-1; D is uncertain. From germline, CDR1 is SGHRS and CDR2 YFSETQ. This CDR3 is built from 14 residues. Trimming took 5 bases from V and 0 from J, leaving 9 bases between them. The CDR3 bases are TGCGCCAGCAGGACTTCAGACTCCTACAATGAGCAGTTCTTC. Translation: CASRTSDSYNEQFF.

The chain couples TRBV19 to TRBJ2-7, with D possibly matching TRBD2 (7 bases). From germline, CDR1 is LNHDA and CDR2 SQIVND (reference sequence). Deletions cut 8 bases from V and 6 bases from J, with 17 bases between. The CDR3 contains 13 residues. CDR3 loop: CASGTGGPSEQYF. The CDR3 coding sequence is TGTGCCAGTGGTACGGGGGGCCCATCCGAGCAGTACTTC.

The chain has TRBV5-4 and TRBJ2-1; 9 positions match TRBD1. This CDR3 is 15 amino acids long. Germline trimming cut 5 bases from V and 4 bases from J; bases unmatched to any gene: 7. Germline loops: CDR1 SGHNT, CDR2 YYREEE (reference sequence). The DNA of the CDR3 is TGTGCCAGCAGTTCCTCGGGACAGGGTTACAATGAGCAGTTCTTC. Residues: CASSSSGQGYNEQFF.

V usage is TRBV4-1 and J usage is TRBJ1-4, with D uncertain. Germline lookup yields CDR1 MGHRA and CDR2 YSYEKL. V gave up 4 bases and J gave up 8 bases, with 17 bases separating them. This CDR3 has 15 amino acids. The CDR3 DNA reads as TGCGCCAGCAGCCCCGGTTGGGGTGAGGGAGAAAAACTGTTTTTT. This sequence encodes CASSPGWGEGEKLFF.